Below, 17 T cell receptor beta chains from the same sample are listed, as sequenced in a study of cytomegalovirus exposure and HLA in healthy donors. This PCR relied on a set of 60 Vbeta primers and 13 Jbeta primers. This table comes from immunoSEQ multiplex PCR, and its TCRdb copy is limited to in-frame clones, with some not included. This table has about 89,000 clones, about 74% appearing once. Sequencing was done on a sample of PBMCs. The receptors derive from a man younger than 40 in good health and CMV-seronegative.

Here the CDR3 reads CASSSIAGIKDTQYF. The DNA of the CDR3 is TGTGCCAGCAGCTCTATAGCGGGGATAAAAGATACGCAGTATTTT. The chain recombines TRBV7-6 with TRBJ2-3, with 8 positions matching TRBD2. CDR1 is SGHVS and CDR2 is FNYEAQ in the germline V gene. The V and J ends lost 4 bases and 5 bases, in that order; junction bases with no gene match: 8. The CDR3 has 15 amino acids.

Concerning this clone: This CDR3 is also generated by other DNA sequences in the sample. This sequence joins TRBV6-6 and TRBJ1-1, with 7 positions matching TRBD1. With V trimmed by 6 bases and J by 3 bases, 7 bases remained unmatched. The CDR3 is 14 amino acids. Germline V gives CDR1 MNHNY, CDR2 SVGAGI (reference sequence). This CDR3 reads CASRGQTGDTEAFF. The CDR3 bases are TGTGCCAGCAGGGGACAGACGGGGGACACTGAAGCTTTCTTT.

This sequence joins TRBV7-9 and TRBJ2-6, with D unclear. The CDR3 sequence is 13 residues long. V was shortened by 6 bases and J by 0 bases, with 3 bases between the two germline ends. CDR1 and CDR2 from the germline V gene are SEHNR and FQNEAQ (reference sequence). The CDR3 protein is CASSNSGANVLTF. CDR3 nucleotides: TGTGCCAGCAGTAACTCTGGGGCCAACGTCCTGACTTTC.

As concerns this clone: This sample includes further DNA sequences coding for the same CDR3. J is TRBJ1-5 and V is TRBV6-1; 10 nucleotides match TRBD1. The CDR3 runs to 16 residues. Germline CDR1 reads MNHNS; CDR2 reads SASEGT. V was clipped by 1 base and J by 7 bases; unmatched bases: 7. This CDR3 is CASSEERDRGLQPQHF. The CDR3 DNA sequence: TGTGCCAGCAGTGAAGAAAGGGACAGGGGACTCCAGCCCCAGCATTTT.

A remark on this clone: This specimen includes other DNA sequences encoding the same CDR3. The chain links TRBV18 to TRBJ2-1, with TRBD2 matching over 12 bases. This CDR3 region has 18 residues. After removal of 2 bases from V and 4 bases from J, the junction contained 9 bases not matched to a gene. CDR1 and CDR2 from the germline V gene are KGHSH and LQKENI. CDR3 protein: CASSPRPLAGGRYNEQFF. The DNA for the CDR3 is TGTGCCAGCTCACCAAGACCCCTAGCGGGAGGGCGGTACAATGAGCAGTTCTTC.

The chain joins TRBV18 to TRBJ2-5; D might be TRBD1 (6 bases). This CDR3 has 14 residues. With 3 bases removed from V and 4 bases from J, the gap between germline ends came to 12 bases. Germline V gives CDR1 KGHSH, CDR2 LQKENI. The CDR3 coding sequence is TGTGCCAGCTCACCTTATCAGGGGCGAGAGACCCAGTACTTC. It yields the protein CASSPYQGRETQYF.

As regards this clone: An end of the junction does not agree with germline; a read error may underlie this. This sequence joins TRBV7-7 and TRBJ2-7; tentative D call: TRBD1 (5 bases). The V gene's germline CDR1 is SSHAT and CDR2 FNYEAQ (reference sequence). The CDR3 is made up of 14 amino acids. Here the CDR3 DNA reads TGTGCTAGCAGCCCCCAAAGCGACAGCCACGAGCAGTACTTC. Translating gives CASSPQSDSHEQYF.

CDR3 sequence (DNA): TGTGCCAGCAGCTTAGATGGGACAGGGGGCAAGTTAAGGTTCTTC. It specifies CASSLDGTGGKLRFF. The V gene is TRBV7-6, the J gene TRBJ2-1, with 12 bases identical to TRBD1. Germline V lookup: CDR1 SGHVS, CDR2 FNYEAQ. J was trimmed by 15 bases and V by 1 base; bases with no gene match: 10. This CDR3 comprises 15 residues.

A few counts support this clone. The V call is TRBV29-1, the J call TRBJ2-1, with a weak D call TRBD1 (6 bases). Germline V CDR1 and CDR2: SQVTM, ANQGSEA. Trimming removed 0 bases from V and 8 bases from J, with 26 bases in between. The CDR3 covers 18 residues. The DNA for the CDR3 is TGCAGCGTTGAAGATCCCCGACAGGTTATAGGGACATTTGATGAGCAGTTCTTC. Encoded protein: CSVEDPRQVIGTFDEQFF.

This clone was counted between two and nine times. The rearrangement joins TRBV2 to TRBJ2-1, with 11 positions matching TRBD2. The junction had 4 bases not matched to a gene; V was cut back by 6 bases and J by 6 bases. The CDR3 totals 14 residues. Germline CDR1 SNHLY, CDR2 FYNNEI. CDR3 DNA: TGTGCCAGCAGGGGACTAGCGGAGGCCAATGAGCAGTTCTTC. Translated: CASRGLAEANEQFF.

The gene calls are TRBV15 and TRBJ2-3; 8 bases line up with TRBD1. Germline CDR1 LNHNV, CDR2 YYDKDF (reference sequence). The CDR3 length is 18 residues. J was trimmed by 0 bases and V by 0 bases; bases with no gene match: 8. The CDR3 protein is CATSRERTGRTSTDTQYF. CDR3 nucleotides: TGTGCCACCAGCAGAGAAAGGACAGGGCGCACTAGCACAGATACGCAGTATTTT.

The chain employs TRBV19 and TRBJ1-4; 8 bases are shared with TRBD1. The CDR3 sequence is 14 residues long. V lost 7 bases to trimming and J lost 4 bases; unmatched junction nucleotides: 5. Germline lookup yields CDR1 LNHDA and CDR2 SQIVND (reference sequence). The CDR3 sequence: CASTRQGSNEKLFF. CDR3 in DNA: TGTGCCAGTACAAGACAGGGGAGTAATGAAAAACTGTTTTTT.

V and J are TRBV28 and TRBJ2-5; 7 bases align to TRBD2. Germline CDR1 reads MDHEN; CDR2 reads SYDVKM. V dropped 5 bases and J dropped 11; count of bases not matched to a gene: 8. The CDR3 is 12 residues long. Here the CDR3 DNA reads TGTGCCAGCAGTCAACCCGCGGGAGAGCAGTACTTC. Amino acid sequence: CASSQPAGEQYF. The whole variable domain, filled in from reference TRBV28 and TRBJ2-5, reads DVKVTQSSRYLVKRTGEKVFLECVQDMDHENMFWYRQDPGLGLRLIYFSYDVKMKEKGDIPEGYSVSREKKERFSLILESASTNQTSMYLCASSQPAGEQYFGPGTRLLVL.

J is TRBJ1-5 and V is TRBV28; a weak D match, TRBD1 (5 bases). Germline V gene lookup returns CDR1 MDHEN and CDR2 SYDVKM. The CDR3 has 14 residues. Trimming stripped 1 base from V and 6 bases from J, with 10 bases between. The CDR3 nucleotides are TGTGCCAGCAGTTTATCAGGGTTGCGTCAGCCCCAGCATTTT. Protein: CASSLSGLRQPQHF.

The chain links TRBV4-1 to TRBJ2-5; D is ambiguous. The germline CDR1 and CDR2 sequences are MGHRA and YSYEKL. The germline V and J ends were trimmed by 1 base and 0 bases, with 9 bases remaining between them. The CDR3 length is 15 residues. CDR3 region: CASSQGRSYQETQYF. The CDR3 DNA reads as TGCGCCAGCAGCCAAGGTCGTTCGTACCAAGAGACCCAGTACTTC.

This clone was counted once. V gene TRBV11-2 combines with J gene TRBJ2-5; 7 nucleotides match TRBD1. The germline gives CDR1 SGHAT, CDR2 FQNNGV. The V segment lost 4 bases and the J segment 2 bases; nucleotides outside the gene matches: 19. This CDR3 region has 19 residues. In nucleotides, the CDR3 is TGTGCCAGCAGCTCCAGGACAGCGACAGGGACGCCCCTACAAGAGACCCAGTACTTC. It translates to CASSSRTATGTPLQETQYF.

The chain has TRBV2 and TRBJ1-2, with D possibly matching TRBD1 (5 bases). The V end lost 2 bases, the J end lost 8 bases, and 15 bases lay between the germline ends. Germline assignment: CDR1 SNHLY and CDR2 FYNNEI. The CDR3 length is 14 residues. The CDR3: CASSEQGMEVGYTF. In DNA form, the CDR3 reads TGTGCCAGCAGTGAACAGGGTATGGAAGTCGGCTACACCTTC.